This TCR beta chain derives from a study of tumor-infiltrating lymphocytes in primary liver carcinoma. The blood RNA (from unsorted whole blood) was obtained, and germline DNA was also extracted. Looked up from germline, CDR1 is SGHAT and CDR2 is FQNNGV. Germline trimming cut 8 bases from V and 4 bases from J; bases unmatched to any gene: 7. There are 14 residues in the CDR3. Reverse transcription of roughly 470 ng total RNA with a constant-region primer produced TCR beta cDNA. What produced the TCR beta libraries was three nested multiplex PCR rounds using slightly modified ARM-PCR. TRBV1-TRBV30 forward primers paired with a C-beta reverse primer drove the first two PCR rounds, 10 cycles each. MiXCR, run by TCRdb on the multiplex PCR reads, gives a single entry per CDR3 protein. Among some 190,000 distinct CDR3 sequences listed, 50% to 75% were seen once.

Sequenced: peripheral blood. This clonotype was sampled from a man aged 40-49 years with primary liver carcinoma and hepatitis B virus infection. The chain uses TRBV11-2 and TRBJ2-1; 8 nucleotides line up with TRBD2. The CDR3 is CASAVAGSYNEQFF. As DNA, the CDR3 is TGTGCCAGCGCTGTAGCGGGATCGTACAATGAGCAGTTCTTC.